The 20 T cell receptor beta chains listed next were all sequenced from one sample in a study of graft-versus-host responses after intestinal transplantation. Produced via immunoSEQ multiplex PCR; TCRdb's table is partial and in-frame only. The data contain fewer than 60,000 clones, approximately 84% of them singletons. Antigens of these TCRs are unknown. This specimen was unstimulated CD4+ T cells sorted from spleen or lymph node cells, taken before transplant. These receptors came from a human donor who was the organ donor for an intestinal transplant.

V gene TRBV11-2 combines with J gene TRBJ2-5; weak D call: TRBD2 (5 bases). Trimming pared 5 bases from V and 5 bases from J, leaving 18 bases between. Germline V lookup: CDR1 SGHAT, CDR2 FQNNGV. The CDR3 runs to 15 residues. CDR3 sequence (DNA): TGTGCCAGCAGCCCAGAGGCCGGGGTGGGCGAGACCCAGTACTTC. This gives the protein CASSPEAGVGETQYF.

This clone was detected only once. The chain recombines TRBV9 with TRBJ2-7; D is possibly TRBD2 (5 bases). Trimming pared 1 base from V and 2 bases from J, leaving 19 bases between. Germline V lookup: CDR1 SGDLS, CDR2 YYNGEE. This CDR3 is 17 amino acids long. CDR3 sequence reads: CASSVSGVRTPPYEQYF. In DNA, the CDR3 is TGTGCCAGCAGCGTATCCGGGGTTAGAACCCCTCCCTACGAGCAGTACTTC.

The CDR3 loop is CASSVDQDSYGYTF. The CDR3 DNA reads TGTGCCAGCAGCGTAGATCAAGACAGCTATGGCTACACCTTC. The genes are TRBV9 and TRBJ1-2; D perhaps matches TRBD1 (5 bases). V was pared by 0 bases and J by 4 bases, with 10 bases between. Per germline, CDR1 SGDLS and CDR2 YYNGEE. The CDR3 is 14 residues long.

J is TRBJ2-7 and V is TRBV27, with D perhaps TRBD2 (6 bases). Germline CDR1 reads MNHEY; CDR2 reads SMNVEV (reference sequence). This CDR3 comprises 14 residues. V lost 6 bases and J lost 6, with 18 bases in between. The CDR3 nucleotides are TGTGCCAGCAGCCTCTTGGATGGAGGGGTCGAGCAGTACTTC. Amino acids: CASSLLDGGVEQYF.

The genes are TRBV6-1 and TRBJ1-2; possibly TRBD1 for D (5 bases). Trimming removed 7 bases from V and 8 bases from J, with 17 bases in between. Germline V lookup: CDR1 MNHNS, CDR2 SASEGT. The CDR3 runs 13 residues. The CDR3 reads CASTWGGVSGYTF. DNA for the CDR3: TGTGCCAGCACTTGGGGGGGAGTATCCGGCTACACCTTC.

This rearrangement joins TRBV7-2 to TRBJ1-2; 7 bases fit TRBD1. After removal of 5 bases from V and 3 bases from J, the junction contained 6 bases not matched to a gene. The CDR3 extends over 14 amino acids. The germline V gene has CDR1 SGHTA and CDR2 FQGNSA. CDR3 amino acids: CASSLSDRDYGYTF. The DNA for the CDR3 is TGTGCCAGCAGCCTAAGCGACAGGGACTATGGCTACACCTTC.

The V gene is TRBV7-2, the J gene TRBJ2-5; D not certain. The germline V and J ends were trimmed by 6 bases and 4 bases, with 21 bases remaining between them. The germline V gene encodes CDR1 SGHTA and CDR2 FQGNSA. The CDR3 is 16 residues long. The CDR3 loop is CASRASTTFWAETQYF. In DNA form, the CDR3 reads TGTGCCAGCAGAGCTTCAACTACGTTTTGGGCAGAGACCCAGTACTTC.

The V and J genes are TRBV6-6 and TRBJ1-2; TRBD1 is a possible D gene (5 bases). V lost 2 bases and J 4 bases, leaving 8 bases between the germline ends. The length of the CDR3 is 13 residues. CDR1 is MNHNY and CDR2 is SVGAGI in the germline V gene (reference sequence). CDR3 DNA sequence: TGTGCCAGCAGTTACCTCACAGGCTATGGCTACACCTTC. This translates into CASSYLTGYGYTF.

This chain uses TRBV20-1 with TRBJ2-5; no firm D call. The V gene lost 3 bases and the J gene lost 2 bases, with 4 bases spanning the gap. This CDR3 is 11 amino acids long. The germline CDR1 and CDR2 sequences are DFQATT and SNEGSKA (reference sequence). CDR3 coding DNA: TGCAGTGCTAGCGGGCAAGAGACCCAGTACTTC. Amino acids: CSASGQETQYF.

This chain links TRBV6-5 with TRBJ1-4; D call uncertain. The length of the CDR3 is 13 residues. Per the germline V gene, CDR1 is MNHEY and CDR2 is SVGAGI. Trimming removed 6 bases from V and 11 bases from J, with 16 bases in between. As DNA, the CDR3 is TGTGCCAGCAGCCTCGGGAGGATCGGGAAACTGTTTTTT. This translates into CASSLGRIGKLFF.

V usage is TRBV7-9 and J usage is TRBJ1-2; D is ambiguous. Deletions cut 1 base from V and 3 bases from J, with 6 bases between. The CDR3 is made up of 13 amino acids. The germline V gene encodes CDR1 SEHNR and CDR2 FQNEAQ (reference sequence). The CDR3 region has the DNA TGTGCCAGCAGCTTAGGTCGGGACTATGGCTACACCTTC. It translates to CASSLGRDYGYTF.

The chain uses TRBV4-1 and TRBJ1-6, with 9 bases matching TRBD1. Germline V gene lookup returns CDR1 MGHRA and CDR2 YSYEKL. The V segment lost 0 bases and the J segment 9 bases; nucleotides outside the gene matches: 6. The CDR3 length is 16 residues. The CDR3 protein is CASSQETGGRGSPLHF. The CDR3 DNA reads as TGCGCCAGCAGCCAAGAGACAGGGGGTAGAGGTTCACCCCTCCACTTT.

In the case of this clone: Other DNA sequences from this sample encode an identical CDR3 as well. The chain uses TRBV18 and TRBJ1-2; 12 nucleotides match TRBD1. V shed 3 bases and J 4 bases; nucleotides not matched to a gene: 3. This CDR3 spans 15 amino acids. Germline V gene data show CDR1 as KGHSH and CDR2 as LQKENI. As DNA, the CDR3 is TGTGCCAGCTCACCGGGGACAGGGGGCGGCTATGGCTACACCTTC. It specifies CASSPGTGGGYGYTF.

DNA for the CDR3: TGCGCCAGCAGCGTGACCACAGATACGCAGTATTTT. It specifies CASSVTTDTQYF. The chain links TRBV5-1 to TRBJ2-3; D is unresolved. Trimming cost V 4 bases and J 2 bases, with 5 bases left between them. Germline CDR1 and CDR2: SGHRS and YFSETQ. The CDR3 totals 12 residues.

The gene calls are TRBV25-1 and TRBJ1-2, with 11 nucleotides matching TRBD1. The germline V gene has CDR1 MGHDK and CDR2 SYGVNS. With V trimmed by 9 bases and J by 4 bases, 4 bases remained unmatched. The CDR3 is 13 amino acids. As DNA, the CDR3 is TGTGCCAGTACCGGGACAGGGGGCTATGGCTACACCTTC. Translation: CASTGTGGYGYTF.

The V gene is TRBV14, the J gene TRBJ2-2, with TRBD2 identical over 8 bases. The CDR3 covers 16 residues. Germline V gene data show CDR1 as SGHDN and CDR2 as FVKESK. J was trimmed by 5 bases and V by 5 bases; bases with no gene match: 10. CDR3 region: CASSAHSGKWTGELFF. The CDR3 nucleotides read TGTGCCAGCAGCGCGCATAGCGGGAAATGGACCGGGGAGCTGTTTTTT.

The chain couples TRBV7-2 to TRBJ2-7; D gene ambiguous. The V end lost 5 bases, the J end lost 0 bases, and 8 bases lay between the germline ends. This CDR3 has 13 residues. Germline V gene lookup returns CDR1 SGHTA and CDR2 FQGNSA. The CDR3 DNA reads TGTGCCAGCAGCACAACCCTCTCCTACGAGCAGTACTTC. Protein sequence: CASSTTLSYEQYF. Supplemented by reference TRBV7-2 and TRBJ2-7, the full variable domain reads GAGVSQSPSNKVTEKGKDVELRCDPISGHTALYWYRQSLGQGLEFLIYFQGNSAPDKSGLPSDRFSAERTGGSVSTLTIQRTQQEDSAVYLCASSTTLSYEQYFGPGTRLTVT.

This clone was detected once. The chain uses TRBV5-1 and TRBJ1-1; a weak D match, TRBD1 (6 bases). The CDR3 covers 15 residues. Germline loops: CDR1 SGHRS, CDR2 YFSETQ. With 4 bases removed from V and 0 bases from J, the gap between germline ends came to 13 bases. CDR3 residues: CASSAGGSLNTEAFF. The CDR3 DNA reads TGCGCCAGCAGCGCTGGGGGCAGTTTGAACACTGAAGCTTTCTTT.

The chain couples TRBV7-2 to TRBJ2-3; maybe TRBD2 (6 bases). The CDR3 extends over 15 amino acids. V lost 2 bases and J 4 bases, leaving 13 bases between the germline ends. Germline-derived CDR1 and CDR2 are SGHTA and FQGNSA. Written as DNA, the CDR3 is TGTGCCAGCAGCTTATATGACTCGGGGGCAGATACGCAGTATTTT. As protein: CASSLYDSGADTQYF.

V is TRBV7-9 and J is TRBJ2-5; 8 positions match TRBD2. V gave up 5 bases and J gave up 1 base; unmatched junction bases: 6. The CDR3 sequence is 15 residues long. Germline values: CDR1 SEHNR, CDR2 FQNEAQ (reference sequence). The CDR3 here is CASSPRLASQETQYF. As DNA, the CDR3 is TGTGCCAGCAGCCCCAGACTAGCGTCCCAAGAGACCCAGTACTTC.